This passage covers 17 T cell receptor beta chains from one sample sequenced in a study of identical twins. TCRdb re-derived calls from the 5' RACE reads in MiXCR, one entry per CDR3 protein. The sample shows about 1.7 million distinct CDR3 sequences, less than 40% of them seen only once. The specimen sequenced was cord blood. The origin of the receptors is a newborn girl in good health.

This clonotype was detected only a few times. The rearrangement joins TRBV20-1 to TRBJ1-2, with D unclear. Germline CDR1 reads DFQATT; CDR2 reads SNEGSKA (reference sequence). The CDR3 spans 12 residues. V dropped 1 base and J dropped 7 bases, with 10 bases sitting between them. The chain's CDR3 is CSARAPQVGYTF. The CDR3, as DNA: TGCAGTGCTAGAGCCCCCCAGGTTGGCTACACCTTC.

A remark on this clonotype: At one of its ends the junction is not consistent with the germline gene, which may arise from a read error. CDR3 in amino acids: CASSESQGGTVELFF. The CDR3 bases are TGTGCCAGCAGTGAAAGTCAGGGAGGCACCGTGGAGCTGTTTTTT. V and J are TRBV2 and TRBJ2-2, with a possible D match to TRBD2 (6 bases). Germline values: CDR1 SNHLY, CDR2 FYNNEI. The CDR3 runs to 15 residues.

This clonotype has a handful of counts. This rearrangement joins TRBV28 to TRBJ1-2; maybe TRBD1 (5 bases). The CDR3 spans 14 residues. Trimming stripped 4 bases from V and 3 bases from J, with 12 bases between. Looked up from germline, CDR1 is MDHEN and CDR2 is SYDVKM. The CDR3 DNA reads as TGTGCCAGCAGTTCGCCGGGGGTTGACTATGGCTACACCTTC. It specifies CASSSPGVDYGYTF.

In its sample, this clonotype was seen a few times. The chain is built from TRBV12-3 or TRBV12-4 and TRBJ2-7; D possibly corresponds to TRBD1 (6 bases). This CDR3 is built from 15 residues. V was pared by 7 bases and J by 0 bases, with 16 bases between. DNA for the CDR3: TGTGCCAGCACCGCCGTGGGGGCGACCTCCTACGAGCAGTACTTC. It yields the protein CASTAVGATSYEQYF.

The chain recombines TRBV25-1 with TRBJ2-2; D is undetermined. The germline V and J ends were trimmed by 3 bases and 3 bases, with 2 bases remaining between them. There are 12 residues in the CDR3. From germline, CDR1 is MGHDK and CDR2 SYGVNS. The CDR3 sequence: CASSEDTGELFF. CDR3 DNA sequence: TGTGCCAGCAGTGAGGACACCGGGGAGCTGTTTTTT.

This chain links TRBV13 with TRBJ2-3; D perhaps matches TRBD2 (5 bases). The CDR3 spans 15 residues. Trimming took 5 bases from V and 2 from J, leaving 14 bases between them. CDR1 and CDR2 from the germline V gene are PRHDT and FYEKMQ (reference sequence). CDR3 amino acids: CASSLSVGITDTQYF. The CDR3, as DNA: TGTGCCAGCAGCCTTAGCGTAGGGATCACAGATACGCAGTATTTT.

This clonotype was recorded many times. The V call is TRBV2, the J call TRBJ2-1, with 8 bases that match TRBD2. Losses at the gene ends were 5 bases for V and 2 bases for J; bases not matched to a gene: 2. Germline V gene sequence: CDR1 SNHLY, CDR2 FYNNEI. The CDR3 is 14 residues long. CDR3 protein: CASSRTSPYNEQFF. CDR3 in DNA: TGTGCCAGCAGTAGGACTAGCCCCTACAATGAGCAGTTCTTC.

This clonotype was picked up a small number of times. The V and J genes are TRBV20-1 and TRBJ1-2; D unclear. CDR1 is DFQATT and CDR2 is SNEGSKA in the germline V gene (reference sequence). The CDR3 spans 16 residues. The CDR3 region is CTSRREGGKSSYGYTF. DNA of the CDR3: TGCACCTCTAGGAGGGAGGGAGGGAAGAGTAGCTATGGCTACACCTTC.

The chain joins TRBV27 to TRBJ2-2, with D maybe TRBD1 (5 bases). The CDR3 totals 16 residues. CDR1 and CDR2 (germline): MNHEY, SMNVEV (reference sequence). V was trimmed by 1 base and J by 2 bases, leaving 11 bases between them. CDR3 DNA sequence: TGTGCCAGCAGTTTATTCTTGCAGGGAAACACCGGGGAGCTGTTTTTT. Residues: CASSLFLQGNTGELFF.

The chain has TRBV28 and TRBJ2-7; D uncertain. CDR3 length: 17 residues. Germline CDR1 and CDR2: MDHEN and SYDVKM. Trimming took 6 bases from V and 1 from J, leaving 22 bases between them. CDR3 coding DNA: TGTGCCAGCAGAAAAATAGGTCGGCTAGGGTTATCCTACGAGCAGTACTTC. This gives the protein CASRKIGRLGLSYEQYF.

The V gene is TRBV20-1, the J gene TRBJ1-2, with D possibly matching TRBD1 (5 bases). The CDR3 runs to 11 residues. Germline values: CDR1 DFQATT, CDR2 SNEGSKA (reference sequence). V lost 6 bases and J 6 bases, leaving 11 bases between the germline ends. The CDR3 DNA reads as TGCAGTGCCACGATGGGGGATGGCTACACCTTC. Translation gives CSATMGDGYTF.

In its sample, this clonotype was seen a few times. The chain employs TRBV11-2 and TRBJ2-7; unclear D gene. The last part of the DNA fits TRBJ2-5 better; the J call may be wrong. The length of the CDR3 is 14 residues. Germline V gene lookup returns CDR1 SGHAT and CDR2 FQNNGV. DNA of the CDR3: TGTGCCAGCAGCTTATTTTTCGGTCAAGAGACCCAGTACTTC. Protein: CASSLFFGQETQYF.

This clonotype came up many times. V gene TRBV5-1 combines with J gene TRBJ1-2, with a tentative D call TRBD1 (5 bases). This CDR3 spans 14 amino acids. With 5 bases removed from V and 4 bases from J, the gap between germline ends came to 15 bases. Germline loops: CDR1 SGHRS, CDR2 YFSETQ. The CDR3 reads CASSLSGTSYGYTF. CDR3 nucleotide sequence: TGCGCCAGCAGTCTTTCCGGGACTTCCTATGGCTACACCTTC.

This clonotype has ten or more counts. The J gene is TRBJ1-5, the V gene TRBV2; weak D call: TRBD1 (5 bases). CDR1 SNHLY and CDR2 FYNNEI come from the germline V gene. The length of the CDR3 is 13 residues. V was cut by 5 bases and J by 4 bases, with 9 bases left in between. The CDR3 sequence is CASSRDRNQPQHF. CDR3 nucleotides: TGTGCCAGCAGTCGCGACAGAAATCAGCCCCAGCATTTT.

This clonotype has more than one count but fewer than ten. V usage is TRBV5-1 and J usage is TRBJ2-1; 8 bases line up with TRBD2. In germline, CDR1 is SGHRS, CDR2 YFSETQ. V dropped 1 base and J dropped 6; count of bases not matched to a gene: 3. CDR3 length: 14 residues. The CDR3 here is CASSLRGGGNEQFF. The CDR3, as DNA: TGCGCCAGCAGCTTGCGGGGGGGCGGCAATGAGCAGTTCTTC.

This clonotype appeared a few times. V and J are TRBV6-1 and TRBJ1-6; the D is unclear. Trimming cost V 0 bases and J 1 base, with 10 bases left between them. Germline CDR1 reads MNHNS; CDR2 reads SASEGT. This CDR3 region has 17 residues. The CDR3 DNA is TGTGCCAGCAGTGAAGCGCTTATCAGTTCCTATAATTCACCCCTCCACTTT. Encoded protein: CASSEALISSYNSPLHF.

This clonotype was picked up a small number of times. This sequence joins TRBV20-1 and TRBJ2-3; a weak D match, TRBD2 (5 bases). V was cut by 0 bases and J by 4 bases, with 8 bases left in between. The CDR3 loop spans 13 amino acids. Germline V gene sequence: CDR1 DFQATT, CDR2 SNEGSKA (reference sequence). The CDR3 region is CSAREGSADTQYF. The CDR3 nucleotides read TGCAGTGCTAGAGAAGGTAGCGCAGATACGCAGTATTTT.